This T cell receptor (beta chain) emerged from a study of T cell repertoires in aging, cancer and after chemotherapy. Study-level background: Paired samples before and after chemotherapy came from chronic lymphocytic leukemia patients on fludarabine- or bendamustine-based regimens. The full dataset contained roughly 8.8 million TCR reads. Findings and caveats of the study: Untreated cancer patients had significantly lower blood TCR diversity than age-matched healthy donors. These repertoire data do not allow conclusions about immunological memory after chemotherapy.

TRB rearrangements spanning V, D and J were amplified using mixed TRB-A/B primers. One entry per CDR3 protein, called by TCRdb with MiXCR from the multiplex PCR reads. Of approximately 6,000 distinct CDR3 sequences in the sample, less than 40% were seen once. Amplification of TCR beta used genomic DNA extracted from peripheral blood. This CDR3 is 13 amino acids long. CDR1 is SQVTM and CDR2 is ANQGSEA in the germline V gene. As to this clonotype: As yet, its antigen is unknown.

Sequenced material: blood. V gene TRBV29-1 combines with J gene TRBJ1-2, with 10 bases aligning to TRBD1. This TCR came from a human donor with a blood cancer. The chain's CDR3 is CSAAAGTGARYTF. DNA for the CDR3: TGCAGTGCCGCAGCCGGGACAGGGGCAAGGTACACCTTC.